Detailed here is one T cell receptor beta chain. This clone was counted between two and nine times. No antigen is known for it. Per-base qualities were not stored, and no clone one base away is much larger. Whole blood was collected in K2EDTA tubes by collaborating institutions according to the institutions' own protocols. For TCRbeta analysis, collaborators shipped samples in one of three forms: frozen whole blood, isolated PBMCs, or DNA extracted from either of those sample types. The immunoSEQ Assay, a bias-controlled multiplex PCR, was used to amplify TCRbeta CDR3 regions from genomic DNA. For the original study's pipeline: Nucleated cell counts per sample were estimated from amplification of reference gene primers within the assay. Sequence reads were collapsed and filtered to measure the absolute abundance of every unique TCRbeta CDR3 rearrangement. For each sample, productive Simpson clonality was calculated by taking the square root of Simpson's diversity index across productive rearrangements. TCRdb took this table from immuneACCESS and kept in-frame rearrangements with V and J called. Such tables lack part of the clones; where checked against another copy, unresolved V genes explain under half of the gap, and the rest is unexplained. V and J calls and clone size are as listed in that table; D and trimming were resolved from the DNA. The sample table shows 88,000 or so clones, and about 85% are seen once. 24% of the sample is held by the ten biggest clonotypes.

These data are taken from a study of blood T cell repertoires in COVID-19 (dated by TCRdb to 2020 to 2022). Some background on the complete study: Samples from collaborators originated in the United States, Italy and Spain and spanned both the acute and convalescent phases of COVID-19. Nearly every sample came with metadata listing a de-identified subject ID, COVID-19 status, age in years and sex. The repertoires were released in a freely available public database intended as a resource for research on the immune response to SARS-CoV-2. The samples were drawn from two sources: the first 160 participants of the ongoing ImmuneRACE study, and 1,200 or so subjects contributed by 6 global collaborators. The material from the prospective study consisted of cDNA or gDNA derived from T cells, B-cell-depleted T cells, or PBMCs. HLA class I and class II types, where available, came from metadata supplied by the sample provider rather than from assay-based typing. Deeply sampled blood TCRbeta repertoires from subjects exposed to, actively infected with, or recovered from COVID-19 were included in the dataset. Summary of the overall study and its limitations: The amount of clinical and demographic metadata varied by source and participant and was provided uncurated.

The germline V and J ends show losses of 4 bases and 10 bases respectively, and no gene match explains 10 bases of the junction. The CDR3 sequence holds 14 residues, the cysteine and phenylalanine included. Only the CDR3 portion is preserved as DNA: 42 bases, with reading frame beginning at the first base. The CDR1 and CDR2 encoded by the germline V gene are SNHLY and FYNNEI. Here the chain combines TRBV2 and TRBJ2-1, with 7 bases aligning to TRBD1. The source is a human donor in a cohort sampled during active COVID-19. Sequencing input: peripheral blood. The sequence in DNA is TGTGCCAGCAGTGGACAGGGAGTCGTTTCAGAGCAGTTCTTC. It translates to CASSGQGVVSEQFF.